This T cell receptor beta chain was recovered during a study of cytomegalovirus exposure and HLA in healthy donors. About the research overall: Early released data had roughly 81 million unique TCRs, all coming from HLA-typed donors.

Remarks on this clone: What it binds is unknown.

PCR was performed using 60 Vbeta and 13 Jbeta primers. The assay was immunoSEQ multiplex PCR, and TCRdb's table has in-frame clones only and misses some. The sample contains around 140,000 clones, roughly 78% of which appear only once. Findings and caveats of the study: Productive status was seen about 87% or about 30% of the time for most TCR beta V segments in an earlier analysis.

Germline-derived CDR1 and CDR2 are GTSNPN and SVGIG (reference sequence). Trimming took 5 bases from V and 0 from J; bases not matched to a gene: 3. CDR3 length: 13 residues. The receptor was isolated from a female donor in good health and CMV-seronegative. Material: PBMCs. The V and J genes are TRBV30 and TRBJ1-1; 7 bases agree with TRBD1. The CDR3 region has the DNA TGTGCCTGGGGGGACAGTTTGAACACTGAAGCTTTCTTT. Protein product: CAWGDSLNTEAFF. Together with reference TRBV30 and TRBJ1-1, the CDR3 gives the full variable domain: SQTIHQWPATLVQPVGSPLSLECTVEGTSNPNLYWYRQAAGRGLQLLFYSVGIGQISSEVPQNLSASRPQDRQFILSSKKLLLSDSGFYLCAWGDSLNTEAFFGQGTRLTVV.